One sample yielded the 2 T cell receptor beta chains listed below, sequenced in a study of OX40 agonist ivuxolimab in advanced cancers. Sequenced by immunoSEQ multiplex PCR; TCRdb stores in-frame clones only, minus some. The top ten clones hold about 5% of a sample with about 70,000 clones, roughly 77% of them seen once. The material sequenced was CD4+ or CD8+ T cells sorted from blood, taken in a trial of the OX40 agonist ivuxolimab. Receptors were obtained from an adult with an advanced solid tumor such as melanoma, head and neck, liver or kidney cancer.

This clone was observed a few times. Here the CDR3 reads CASSLRSGEDTEAFF. In DNA form, the CDR3 reads TGTGCCAGCAGCTTAAGGTCGGGGGAGGACACTGAAGCTTTCTTT. This rearrangement joins TRBV7-3 to TRBJ1-1; D possibly corresponds to TRBD1 (5 bases). CDR1 and CDR2 from the germline V gene are SGHTA and FQGTGA. Trimming stripped 1 base from V and 3 bases from J, with 12 bases between. This CDR3 contains 15 residues.

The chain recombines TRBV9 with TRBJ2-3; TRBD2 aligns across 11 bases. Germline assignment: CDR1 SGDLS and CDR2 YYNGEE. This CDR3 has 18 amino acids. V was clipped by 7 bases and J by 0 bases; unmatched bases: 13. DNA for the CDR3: TGTGCCAGCGGGACCCGTCCTAGCGGGAGGCCTAGCACAGATACGCAGTATTTT. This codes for CASGTRPSGRPSTDTQYF.